This T cell receptor beta chain was recovered during a study of CD8 T cells in ankylosing spondylitis. Findings of the study overall: Peripheral blood held disease-linked clones only at relatively low frequency, and these were CD8+. Characteristic, it appeared, of ankylosing spondylitis blood was a TCR beta motif of roughly eight highly homologous variants. Within matched ankylosing spondylitis synovial fluid, disease-linked clones were reportedly significantly enriched.

MiXCR, run by TCRdb on the 5' RACE reads, gives a single entry per CDR3 protein. The sample has 330,000 or so distinct CDR3 sequences; 6.5% to 10% are singletons. This clonotype was recorded many times. The antigen is not known. Germline V gene lookup returns CDR1 LGHNA and CDR2 YNFKEQ. The CDR3 covers 16 residues. V was clipped by 4 bases and J by 4 bases, with 17 bases between them. The V and J genes are TRBV4-2 and TRBJ2-1; possibly TRBD2 for D (7 bases). The sequencing input was blood, either unsorted or a sorted T cell fraction (not recorded which). The receptor was derived from a male donor with ankylosing spondylitis. CDR3 DNA sequence: TGTGCCAGCAGCCCCCCTGGGGGGGCTTGGTACAATGAGCAGTTCTTC. Encoded protein: CASSPPGGAWYNEQFF.